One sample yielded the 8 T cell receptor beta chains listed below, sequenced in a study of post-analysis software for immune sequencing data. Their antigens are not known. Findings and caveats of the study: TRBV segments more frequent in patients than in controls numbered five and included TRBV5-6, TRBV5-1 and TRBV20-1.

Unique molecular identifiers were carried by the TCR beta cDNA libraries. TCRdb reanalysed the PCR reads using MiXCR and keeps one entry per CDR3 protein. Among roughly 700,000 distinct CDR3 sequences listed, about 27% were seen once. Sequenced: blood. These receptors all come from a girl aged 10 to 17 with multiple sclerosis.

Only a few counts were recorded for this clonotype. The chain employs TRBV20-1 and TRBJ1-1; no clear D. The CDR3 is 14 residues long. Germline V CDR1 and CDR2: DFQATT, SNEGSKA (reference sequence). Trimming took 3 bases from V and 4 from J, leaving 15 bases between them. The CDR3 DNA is TGCAGTGCTAGTCGGGTAGCCGGCGGCACTGAAGCTTTCTTT. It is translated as CSASRVAGGTEAFF.

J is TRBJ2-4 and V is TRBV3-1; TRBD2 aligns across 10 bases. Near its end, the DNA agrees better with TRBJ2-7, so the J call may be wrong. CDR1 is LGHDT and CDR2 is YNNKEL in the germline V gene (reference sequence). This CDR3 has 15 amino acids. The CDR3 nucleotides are TGTGCCAGCAGCTCTAGACGACTAGCGGGTTACGAGCAGTACTTC. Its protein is CASSSRRLAGYEQYF.

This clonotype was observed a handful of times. The CDR3 is CASSRMTGPLSYEQYF. The CDR3 DNA is TGTGCCAGCAGCCGAATGACGGGCCCCCTGTCCTACGAGCAGTACTTC. V is TRBV6-2 or TRBV6-3 and J is TRBJ2-7; D is unclear. CDR3 size: 16 residues. Germline CDR1 is MNHEY and CDR2 is SVGEGT. V was cut by 6 bases and J by 1 base, with 19 bases left in between.

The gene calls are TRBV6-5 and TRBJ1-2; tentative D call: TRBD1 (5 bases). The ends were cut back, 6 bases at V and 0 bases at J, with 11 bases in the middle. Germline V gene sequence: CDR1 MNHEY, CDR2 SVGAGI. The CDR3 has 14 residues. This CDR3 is CASSGAETNYGYTF. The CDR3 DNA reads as TGTGCCAGCAGCGGGGCAGAAACTAACTATGGCTACACCTTC.

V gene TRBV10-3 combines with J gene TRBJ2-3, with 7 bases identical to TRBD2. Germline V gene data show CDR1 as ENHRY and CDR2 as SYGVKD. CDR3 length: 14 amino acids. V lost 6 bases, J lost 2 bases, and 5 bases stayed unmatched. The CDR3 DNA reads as TGTGCCATCAGGGGGGGGGAACACACAGATACGCAGTATTTT. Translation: CAIRGGEHTDTQYF.

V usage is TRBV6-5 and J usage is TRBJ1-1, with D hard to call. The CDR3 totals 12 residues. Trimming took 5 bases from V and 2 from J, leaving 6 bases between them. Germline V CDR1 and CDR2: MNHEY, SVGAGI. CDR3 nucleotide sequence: TGTGCCAGCAGTGACTTAAACACTGAAGCTTTCTTT. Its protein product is CASSDLNTEAFF.

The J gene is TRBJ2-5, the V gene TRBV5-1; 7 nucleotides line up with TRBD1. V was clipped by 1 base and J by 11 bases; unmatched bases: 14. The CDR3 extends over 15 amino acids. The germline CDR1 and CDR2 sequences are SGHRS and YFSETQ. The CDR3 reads CASSLRGPLGDEQYF. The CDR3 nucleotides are TGCGCCAGCAGCTTGAGGGGGCCCTTGGGGGATGAGCAGTACTTC.

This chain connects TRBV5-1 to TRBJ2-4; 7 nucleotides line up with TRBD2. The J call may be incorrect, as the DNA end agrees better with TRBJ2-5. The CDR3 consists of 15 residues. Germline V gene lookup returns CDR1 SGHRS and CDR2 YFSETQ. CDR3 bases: TGCGCCAGCCGCGGGGGTACCCTGCCTCAAGAGACCCAGTACTTC. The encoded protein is CASRGGTLPQETQYF.